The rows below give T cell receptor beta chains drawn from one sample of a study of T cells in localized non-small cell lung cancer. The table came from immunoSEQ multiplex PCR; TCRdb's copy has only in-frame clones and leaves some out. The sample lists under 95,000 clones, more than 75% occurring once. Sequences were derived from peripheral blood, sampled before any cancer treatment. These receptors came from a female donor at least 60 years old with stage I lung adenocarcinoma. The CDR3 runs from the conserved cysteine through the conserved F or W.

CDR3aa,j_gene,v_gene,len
CASSLFGTDSNQPQHF,TRBJ1-5,TRBV27,16
CSVEEGANTGELFF,TRBJ2-2,TRBV29-1,14
CASKGQGELNYGYTF,TRBJ1-2,TRBV6-5,15
CASSTSTVNTEAFF,TRBJ1-1,TRBV19,14
CASSRNSGRLDTQYF,TRBJ2-3,TRBV28,15
CASSSPGVSYEQYF,TRBJ2-7,TRBV5-1,14
CASSPRQVPYEQYF,TRBJ2-7,TRBV5-8,14
CASSFPRPDTQYF,TRBJ2-3,TRBV5-1,13
CASSKTGDEHNSPLHF,TRBJ1-6,TRBV21-1,16
CASSQDSGELFF,TRBJ2-2,TRBV4-2,12
CASSKASGGSKAPLYNEQFF,TRBJ2-1,TRBV21-1,20
CASSFQGTETQYF,TRBJ2-5,TRBV5-1,13
CASSYRSQNTGELFF,TRBJ2-2,TRBV7-2,15
CASSIRDEQFF,TRBJ2-1,TRBV2,11
CAWSAKPPDRSPEAFF,TRBJ1-1,TRBV30,16
CASRGQGASGYTF,TRBJ1-2,TRBV19,13
CGQKGNTGELFF,TRBJ2-2,TRBV30,12
CASSRGSSYEQYF,TRBJ2-7,TRBV7-2,13
CASSAQVTKNIQYF,TRBJ2-4,TRBV7-2,14
CASSLILGDNYGYTF,TRBJ1-2,TRBV7-9,15
CAWSVGGRGTDTQYF,TRBJ2-3,TRBV30,15
CASSPRTRSSGNTIYF,TRBJ1-3,TRBV19,16
CASSLGQGWEQYF,TRBJ2-7,TRBV5-1,13
CASSGQGATEAFF,TRBJ1-1,TRBV19,13
CASSLDQGAQDGYTF,TRBJ1-2,TRBV27,15
CASSFRDRGTEHGSPLHF,TRBJ1-6,TRBV9,18
CASSGDRSDGEAFF,TRBJ1-1,TRBV6-1,14
CAWSVPGGAKTGELFF,TRBJ2-2,TRBV30,16
CASSLSLLDTDTQYF,TRBJ2-3,TRBV5-1,15
CASSWTSGGSSYNEQFF,TRBJ2-1,TRBV7-9,17
CATRRPTGELFF,TRBJ2-2,TRBV28,12
CASSRQADYEQYF,TRBJ2-7,TRBV6-5,13
CASTNSQGRDGELFF,TRBJ2-2,TRBV9,15
CATSAGTTEAFF,TRBJ1-1,TRBV15,12
CASSPTAIYEQYF,TRBJ2-7,TRBV19,13
CASSNRGFGNTIYF,TRBJ1-3,TRBV4-3,14
CASTPRGADTQYF,TRBJ2-3,TRBV11-2,13
CASSFRSYNSPLHF,TRBJ1-6,TRBV27,14
CASSITAGVSSFYGYTF,TRBJ1-2,TRBV19,17
CASSVRTGGGETQYF,TRBJ2-5,TRBV5-1,15
CASSGSGSRGNEQFF,TRBJ2-1,TRBV19,15
CASSNDRTNEKLFF,TRBJ1-4,TRBV5-1,14
CASSFTGGGYTF,TRBJ1-2,TRBV7-9,12
CASSLDTVYGYTF,TRBJ1-2,TRBV7-9,13